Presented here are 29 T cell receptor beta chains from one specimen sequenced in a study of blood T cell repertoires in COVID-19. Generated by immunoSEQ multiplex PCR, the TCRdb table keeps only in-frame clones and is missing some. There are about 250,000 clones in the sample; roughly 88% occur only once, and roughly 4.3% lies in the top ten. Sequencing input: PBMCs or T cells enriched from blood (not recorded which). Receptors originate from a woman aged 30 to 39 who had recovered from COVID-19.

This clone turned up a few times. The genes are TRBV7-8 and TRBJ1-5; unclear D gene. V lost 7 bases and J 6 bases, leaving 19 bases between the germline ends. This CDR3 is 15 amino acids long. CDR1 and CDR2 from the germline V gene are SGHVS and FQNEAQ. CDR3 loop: CASTPNADGIQPQHF. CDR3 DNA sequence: TGTGCCAGCACCCCAAATGCCGACGGGATTCAGCCCCAGCATTTT.

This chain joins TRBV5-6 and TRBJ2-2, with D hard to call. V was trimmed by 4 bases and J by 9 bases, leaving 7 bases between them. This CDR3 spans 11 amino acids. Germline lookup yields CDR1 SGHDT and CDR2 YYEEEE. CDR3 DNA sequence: TGTGCCAGCAGCCTCGGTAGGGAGCTGTTTTTT. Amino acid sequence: CASSLGRELFF. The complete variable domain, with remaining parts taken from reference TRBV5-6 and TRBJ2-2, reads DAGVTQSPTHLIKTRGQQVTLRCSPKSGHDTVSWYQQALGQGPQFIFQYYEEEERQRGNFPDRFSGHQFPNYSSELNVNALLLGDSALYLCASSLGRELFFGEGSRLTVL.

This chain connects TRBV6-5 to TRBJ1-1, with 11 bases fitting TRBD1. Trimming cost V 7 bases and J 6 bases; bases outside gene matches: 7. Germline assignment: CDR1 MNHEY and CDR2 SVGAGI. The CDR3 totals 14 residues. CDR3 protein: CASIRTGGASEAFF. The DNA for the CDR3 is TGTGCCAGCATCCGGACAGGGGGCGCGTCTGAAGCTTTCTTT.

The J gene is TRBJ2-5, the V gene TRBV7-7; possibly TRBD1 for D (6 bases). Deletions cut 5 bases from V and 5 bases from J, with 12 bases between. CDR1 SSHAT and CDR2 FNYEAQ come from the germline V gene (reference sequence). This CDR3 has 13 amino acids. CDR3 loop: CASSRDRSETQYF. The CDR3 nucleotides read TGTGCCAGCAGCCGCGACAGGTCGGAGACCCAGTACTTC.

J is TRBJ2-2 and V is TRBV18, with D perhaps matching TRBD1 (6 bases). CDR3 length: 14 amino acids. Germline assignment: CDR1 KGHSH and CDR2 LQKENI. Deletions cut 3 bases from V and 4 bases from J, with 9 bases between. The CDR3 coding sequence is TGTGCCAGCTCACCCGGACAGAGCACCGGGGAGCTGTTTTTT. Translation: CASSPGQSTGELFF.

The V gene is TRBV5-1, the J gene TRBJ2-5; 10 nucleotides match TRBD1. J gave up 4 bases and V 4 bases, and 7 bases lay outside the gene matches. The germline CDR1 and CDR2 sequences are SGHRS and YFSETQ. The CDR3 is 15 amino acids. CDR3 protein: CASSRDRGAGETQYF. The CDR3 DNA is TGCGCCAGCAGCAGGGACAGGGGCGCGGGAGAGACCCAGTACTTC.

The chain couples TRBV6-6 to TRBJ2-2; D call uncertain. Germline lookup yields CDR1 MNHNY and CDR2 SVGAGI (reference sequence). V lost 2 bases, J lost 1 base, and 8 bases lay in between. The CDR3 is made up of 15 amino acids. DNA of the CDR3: TGTGCCAGCAGTTACCTTGGCCGGAACACCGGGGAGCTGTTTTTT. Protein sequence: CASSYLGRNTGELFF.

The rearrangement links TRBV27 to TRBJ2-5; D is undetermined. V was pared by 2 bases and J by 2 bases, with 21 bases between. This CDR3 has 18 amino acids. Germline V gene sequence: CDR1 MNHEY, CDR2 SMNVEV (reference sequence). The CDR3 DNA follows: TGTGCCAGCAGTTTAATTGGTCGGTCAGAGCGCAATCAAGAGACCCAGTACTTC. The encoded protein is CASSLIGRSERNQETQYF.

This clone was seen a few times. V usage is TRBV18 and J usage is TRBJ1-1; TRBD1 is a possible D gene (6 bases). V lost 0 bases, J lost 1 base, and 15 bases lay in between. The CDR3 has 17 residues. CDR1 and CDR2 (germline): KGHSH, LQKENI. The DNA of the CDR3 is TGTGCCAGCTCACCACCTAGCAGGACAGTCAAGAACACTGAAGCTTTCTTT. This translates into CASSPPSRTVKNTEAFF. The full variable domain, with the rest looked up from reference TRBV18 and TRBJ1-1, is NAGVMQNPRHLVRRRGQEARLRCSPMKGHSHVYWYRQLPEEGLKFMVYLQKENIIDESGMPKERFSAEFPKEGPSILRIQQVVRGDSAAYFCASSPPSRTVKNTEAFFGQGTRLTVV.

CDR3 sequence (DNA): TGTGCCAGCAGCCAAGCACAGGGGGCCATGGGGGAGACCCAGTACTTC. This sequence encodes CASSQAQGAMGETQYF. The chain joins TRBV3-1 (or the pseudogene TRBV3-2) to TRBJ2-5; 9 nucleotides agree with TRBD1. The CDR3 runs 16 residues. Germline V lookup: CDR1 LGHDT, CDR2 YNNKEL (reference sequence). Trimming removed 1 base from V and 5 bases from J; junction bases left unmatched: 8.

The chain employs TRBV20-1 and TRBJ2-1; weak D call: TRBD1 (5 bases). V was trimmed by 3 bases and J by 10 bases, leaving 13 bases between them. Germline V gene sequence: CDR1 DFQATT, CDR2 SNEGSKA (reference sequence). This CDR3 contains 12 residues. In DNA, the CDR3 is TGCAGTGCTAGTTGGCAGGGCGGCGAGCAGTTCTTC. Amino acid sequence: CSASWQGGEQFF.

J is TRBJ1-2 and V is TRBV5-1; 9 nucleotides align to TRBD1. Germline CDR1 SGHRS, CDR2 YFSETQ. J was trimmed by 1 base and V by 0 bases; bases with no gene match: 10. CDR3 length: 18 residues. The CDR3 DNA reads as TGCGCCAGCAGCTTGGCCCCCCGGGACAGGGTTCATAACTATGGCTACACCTTC. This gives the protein CASSLAPRDRVHNYGYTF.

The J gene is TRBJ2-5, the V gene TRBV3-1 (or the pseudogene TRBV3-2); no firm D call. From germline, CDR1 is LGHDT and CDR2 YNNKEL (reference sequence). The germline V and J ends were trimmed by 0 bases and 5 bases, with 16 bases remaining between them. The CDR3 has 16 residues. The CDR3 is CASSQEDQVARETQYF. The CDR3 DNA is TGTGCCAGCAGCCAAGAGGATCAGGTGGCACGGGAGACCCAGTACTTC.

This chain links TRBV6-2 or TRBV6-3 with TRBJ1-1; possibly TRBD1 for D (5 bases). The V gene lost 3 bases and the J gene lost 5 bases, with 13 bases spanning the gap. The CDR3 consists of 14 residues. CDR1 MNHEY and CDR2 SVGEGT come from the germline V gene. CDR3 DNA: TGTGCCAGCAGTTATCGGGGGGGTGGTACTGAAGCTTTCTTT. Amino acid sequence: CASSYRGGGTEAFF.

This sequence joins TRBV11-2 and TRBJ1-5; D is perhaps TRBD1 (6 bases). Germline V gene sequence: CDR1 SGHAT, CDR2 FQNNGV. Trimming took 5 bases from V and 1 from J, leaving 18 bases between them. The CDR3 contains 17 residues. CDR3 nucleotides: TGTGCCAGCAGCCTCGGCACCATCACAGGGAGCAATCAGCCCCAGCATTTT. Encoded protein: CASSLGTITGSNQPQHF. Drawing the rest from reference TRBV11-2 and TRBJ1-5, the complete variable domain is EAGVAQSPRYKIIEKRQSVAFWCNPISGHATLYWYQQILGQGPKLLIQFQNNGVVDDSQLPKDRFSAERLKGVDSTLKIQPAKLEDSAVYLCASSLGTITGSNQPQHFGDGTRLSIL.

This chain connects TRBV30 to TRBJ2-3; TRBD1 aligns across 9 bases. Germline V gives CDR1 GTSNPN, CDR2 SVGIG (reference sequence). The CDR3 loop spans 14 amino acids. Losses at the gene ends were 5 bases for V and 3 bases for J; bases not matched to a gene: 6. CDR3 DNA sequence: TGTGCCTGGGCCGGGACAGGGTTTACAGATACGCAGTATTTT. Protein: CAWAGTGFTDTQYF.

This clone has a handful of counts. CDR3 region: CASSVVGTGSNNEQFF. As DNA, the CDR3 is TGTGCCAGCAGCGTAGTAGGGACAGGTAGTAACAATGAGCAGTTCTTC. The V call is TRBV9, the J call TRBJ2-1; 8 bases map to TRBD1. The J segment lost 5 bases and the V segment lost 0 bases, leaving 7 bases of the junction unmatched. There are 16 residues in the CDR3. The germline CDR1 and CDR2 sequences are SGDLS and YYNGEE. The full variable domain, with the rest looked up from reference TRBV9 and TRBJ2-1, is DSGVTQTPKHLITATGQRVTLRCSPRSGDLSVYWYQQSLDQGLQFLIQYYNGEERAKGNILERFSAQQFPDLHSELNLSSLELGDSALYFCASSVVGTGSNNEQFFGPGTRLTVL.

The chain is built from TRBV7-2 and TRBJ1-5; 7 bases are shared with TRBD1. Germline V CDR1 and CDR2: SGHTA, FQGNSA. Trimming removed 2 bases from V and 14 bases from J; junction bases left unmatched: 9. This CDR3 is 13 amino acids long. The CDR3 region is CASSLSRQGEKHF. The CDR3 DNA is TGTGCCAGCAGCTTATCCCGACAGGGCGAAAAGCATTTT.

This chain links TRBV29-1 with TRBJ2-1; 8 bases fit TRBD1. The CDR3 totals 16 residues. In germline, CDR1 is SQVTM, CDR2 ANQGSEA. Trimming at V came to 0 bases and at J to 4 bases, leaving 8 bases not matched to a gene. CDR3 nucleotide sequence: TGCAGCGTTGAAGATGGCGGACAGGGCATGTACAATGAGCAGTTCTTC. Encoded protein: CSVEDGGQGMYNEQFF.

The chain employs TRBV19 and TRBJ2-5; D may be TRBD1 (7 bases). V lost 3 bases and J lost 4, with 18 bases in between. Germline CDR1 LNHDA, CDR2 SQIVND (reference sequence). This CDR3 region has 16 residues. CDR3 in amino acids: CASSMGGQNIGETQYF. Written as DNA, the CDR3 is TGTGCCAGTAGTATGGGGGGACAGAATATCGGAGAGACCCAGTACTTC.

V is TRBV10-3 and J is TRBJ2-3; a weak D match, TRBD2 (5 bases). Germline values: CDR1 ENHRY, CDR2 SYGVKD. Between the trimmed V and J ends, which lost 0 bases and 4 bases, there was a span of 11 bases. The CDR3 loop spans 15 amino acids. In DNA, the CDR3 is TGTGCCATCAGTGAGTCTCCCAATAGCGCAGATACGCAGTATTTT. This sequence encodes CAISESPNSADTQYF.

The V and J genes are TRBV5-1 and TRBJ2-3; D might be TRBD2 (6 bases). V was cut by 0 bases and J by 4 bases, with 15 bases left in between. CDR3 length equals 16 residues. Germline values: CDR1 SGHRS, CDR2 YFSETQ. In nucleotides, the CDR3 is TGCGCCAGCAGCTTGGCTGGGTCAGGAGGGGCAGATACGCAGTATTTT. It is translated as CASSLAGSGGADTQYF. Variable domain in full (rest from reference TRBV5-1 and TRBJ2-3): KAGVTQTPRYLIKTRGQQVTLSCSPISGHRSVSWYQQTPGQGLQFLFEYFSETQRNKGNFPGRFSGRQFSNSRSEMNVSTLELGDSALYLCASSLAGSGGADTQYFGPGTRLTVL.

The DNA for the CDR3 is TGTGCCAGCAGCTTGGGACCTGCGGGACAGGGGACCACCCGCCTCTACGAGCAGTACTTC. This translates into CASSLGPAGQGTTRLYEQYF. This rearrangement joins TRBV5-5 to TRBJ2-7; 10 bases map to TRBD1. With 0 bases clipped from V and 3 bases from J, the junction kept 18 bases outside the gene matches. The germline V gene encodes CDR1 SGHKS and CDR2 YYEKEE (reference sequence). The CDR3 consists of 20 residues. Together with reference TRBV5-5 and TRBJ2-7, the CDR3 gives the full variable domain: DAGVTQSPTHLIKTRGQQVTLRCSPISGHKSVSWYQQVLGQGPQFIFQYYEKEERGRGNFPDRFSARQFPNYSSELNVNALLLGDSALYLCASSLGPAGQGTTRLYEQYFGPGTRLTVT.

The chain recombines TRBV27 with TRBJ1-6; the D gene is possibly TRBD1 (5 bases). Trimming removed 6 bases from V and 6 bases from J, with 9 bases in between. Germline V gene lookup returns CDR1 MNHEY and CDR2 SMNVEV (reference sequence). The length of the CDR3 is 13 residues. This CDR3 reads CASRGGGNSPLHF. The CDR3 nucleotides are TGTGCCAGCAGGGGCGGGGGTAATTCACCCCTCCACTTT.

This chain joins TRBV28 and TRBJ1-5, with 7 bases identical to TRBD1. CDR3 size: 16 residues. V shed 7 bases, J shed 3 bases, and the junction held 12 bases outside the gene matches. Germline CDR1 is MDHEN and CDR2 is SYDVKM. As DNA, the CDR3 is TGTGCCAGCACACTCCGATCTGACAGGGTCAATCAGCCCCAGCATTTT. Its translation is CASTLRSDRVNQPQHF.

The CDR3 sequence is CASSFGRGSETQYF. CDR3 coding DNA: TGTGCCAGCAGCTTCGGACGGGGGTCAGAGACCCAGTACTTC. The V gene is TRBV11-3, the J gene TRBJ2-5; weak D call: TRBD2 (6 bases). The CDR3 runs 14 residues. Germline V CDR1 and CDR2: SGHNT, YENEEA. The germline V and J ends were trimmed by 3 bases and 4 bases, with 12 bases remaining between them.

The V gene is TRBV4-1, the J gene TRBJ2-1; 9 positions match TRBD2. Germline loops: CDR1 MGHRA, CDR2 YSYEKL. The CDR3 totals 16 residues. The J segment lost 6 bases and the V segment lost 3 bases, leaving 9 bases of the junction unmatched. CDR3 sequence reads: CASSHSPSGMGNEQFF. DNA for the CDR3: TGCGCCAGCAGCCACTCACCTAGCGGGATGGGCAATGAGCAGTTCTTC.

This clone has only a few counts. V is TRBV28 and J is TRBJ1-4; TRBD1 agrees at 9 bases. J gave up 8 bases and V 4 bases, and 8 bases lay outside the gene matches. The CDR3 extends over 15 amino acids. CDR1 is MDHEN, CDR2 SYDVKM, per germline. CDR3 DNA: TGTGCCAGCAGTTCCGGGACAGGGTTAGGGGAAAAACTGTTTTTT. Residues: CASSSGTGLGEKLFF.

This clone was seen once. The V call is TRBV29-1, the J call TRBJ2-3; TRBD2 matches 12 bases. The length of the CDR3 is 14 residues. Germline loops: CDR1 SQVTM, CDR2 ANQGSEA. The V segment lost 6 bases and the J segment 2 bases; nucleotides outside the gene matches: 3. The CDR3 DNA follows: TGCAGCGTGGGACTAGCGGGCCTCACAGATACGCAGTATTTT. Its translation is CSVGLAGLTDTQYF.